This T cell receptor (beta chain) is from a study of CD8+CD57+ T cells in acquired aplastic anemia. This clonotype was found a few times. The antigen is unknown. Study outcomes and limitations: Controls and patients did not differ significantly in CD8+ Simpson's diversity. Patients and controls had in common approximately 28 CD8+ CDR3 sequences.

V lost 4 bases and J lost 4, with 19 bases in between. This CDR3 contains 16 residues. Germline values: CDR1 MGHRA, CDR2 YSYEKL. Individuals selected for sequencing had exhibited CD8+CD57+ cell expansion on flow cytometry. Patients were treatment-naive when blood was sampled. Profiling that covered TCR beta VDJ and CDR3 relied on genomic DNA as its template. TCRdb redid the calling of the reads with MiXCR, one entry per CDR3 protein. This table has a few hundred thousand distinct CDR3 sequences, over 40% appearing once. This TCR was recovered from a human donor with aplastic anemia. The chain links TRBV4-1 to TRBJ2-5; D may correspond to TRBD1 or TRBD2 (6 bases each). The specimen sequenced was sorted CD4+, CD8+, or CD8+CD57+ T cells (not recorded which) from PBMCs. Here the CDR3 reads CASSRLFQTGAETQYF. The CDR3 coding sequence is TGCGCCAGCAGCCGACTCTTTCAGACGGGGGCAGAGACCCAGTACTTC.